Listed below are T cell receptor beta chains from one sample, sequenced in a study of OX40 agonist ivuxolimab in advanced cancers. Measured with immunoSEQ multiplex PCR; TCRdb has only the in-frame clones, and not every one. The sample includes more than 65,000 clones, around four fifths of them seen just once. This specimen consisted of CD4+ or CD8+ T cells sorted from blood, obtained in a trial of the OX40 agonist ivuxolimab. All receptors come from an adult with an advanced solid tumor such as melanoma, head and neck, liver or kidney cancer. Each CDR3 is given with its conserved first and last residue. Each record gives: V gene, J gene, D gene, clone size, CDR3 DNA, CDR3 protein. D genes are given only for firm matches. Not all rows give a size; the values are once, few, many and, for expanded clones, a class.

V: TRBV12-2
J: TRBJ2-1
D: .
size: .
DNA: TGTGCAAGTCGCTCATCATTCCAGCCGGGACAGACCTACAATGAGCAGTTCTTC
CDR3: CASRSSFQPGQTYNEQFF

V: TRBV5-8
J: TRBJ2-7
D: TRBD1
size: .
DNA: TGTGCCAGCAGCTTACAGGGGGCATCGTCCTACGAGCAGTACTTC
CDR3: CASSLQGASSYEQYF

V: TRBV7-2
J: TRBJ2-3
D: TRBD2
size: .
DNA: TGTGCCAGCAGAACTAGCGGGGGTACAGATACGCAGTATTTT
CDR3: CASRTSGGTDTQYF

V: TRBV11-3
J: TRBJ1-1
D: .
size: .
DNA: TGTGCCAGCAGCTTAGAAAGTAACACTGAAGCTTTCTTT
CDR3: CASSLESNTEAFF

V: TRBV19
J: TRBJ1-2
D: .
size: .
DNA: TGTGCCAGTTCCGAACGACAGGATAACTATGGCTACACCTTC
CDR3: CASSERQDNYGYTF

V: TRBV18
J: TRBJ2-7
D: TRBD1
size: .
DNA: TGTGCCAGCTCACCACGAAAACCGGGACAGGGGAGACGGTTTGATTACGAGCAGTACTTC
CDR3: CASSPRKPGQGRRFDYEQYF

V: TRBV7-9
J: TRBJ2-3
D: TRBD2
size: .
DNA: TGTGCCAGCAGCCCCGGGGTAGCGGGAACCGAAGATACGCAGTATTTT
CDR3: CASSPGVAGTEDTQYF

V: TRBV5-8
J: TRBJ2-3
D: TRBD2
size: .
DNA: TGTGCCAGCGTGGTAGCGGGAGTCCCAGATACGCAGTATTTT
CDR3: CASVVAGVPDTQYF

V: TRBV5-1
J: TRBJ1-1
D: .
size: .
DNA: TGCGCCAGCAGCTCCACTACTACAGGGACTGAAGCTTTCTTT
CDR3: CASSSTTTGTEAFF

V: TRBV6-6
J: TRBJ2-2
D: TRBD2
size: .
DNA: TGTGCCAGCAGTTACTCGGCCGGGAGGGCCGGGGAGCTGTTTTTT
CDR3: CASSYSAGRAGELFF

V: TRBV19
J: TRBJ2-2
D: .
size: once
DNA: TGTGCCAGTAGTAGCCGCGCCACTAGTAACACCGGGGAGCTGTTTTTT
CDR3: CASSSRATSNTGELFF

V: TRBV27
J: TRBJ1-1
D: .
size: .
DNA: TGTGCCAGCAGTTCGCCAATCGGACGGGTGAACACTGAAGCTTTCTTT
CDR3: CASSSPIGRVNTEAFF

V: TRBV14
J: TRBJ2-5
D: .
size: .
DNA: TGTGCCAGCAGCCAGCTGGCGGGTAGGGGAGAGACCCAGTACTTC
CDR3: CASSQLAGRGETQYF

V: TRBV28
J: TRBJ2-7
D: TRBD1
size: .
DNA: TGTGCCAGCATCGATCGAGGACAGGGTGGGTACGAGCAGTACTTC
CDR3: CASIDRGQGGYEQYF

V: TRBV2
J: TRBJ1-5
D: TRBD1
size: .
DNA: TGTGCCAGCAGTGCCCGACAGGGGAATCAGCCCCAGCATTTT
CDR3: CASSARQGNQPQHF

V: TRBV6-4
J: TRBJ1-1
D: .
size: .
DNA: TGTGCCAGCAGTGGCCTCATGGGGGGTGAAGCTTTCTTT
CDR3: CASSGLMGGEAFF

V: TRBV12-5
J: TRBJ2-2
D: .
size: .
DNA: TGTGCTAGTGGAAGCGGTTTTTCAGGGGAGCTGTTTTTT
CDR3: CASGSGFSGELFF

V: TRBV4-1
J: TRBJ1-4
D: .
size: .
DNA: TGCGCCAGCAGCCAAGAAGGTTTAGGGCTGATTGAGGAAAAACTGTTTTTT
CDR3: CASSQEGLGLIEEKLFF

V: TRBV27
J: TRBJ1-1
D: .
size: .
DNA: TGTGCCAGCAGGTGGTCCGGGAGGTACACTGAAGCTTTCTTT
CDR3: CASRWSGRYTEAFF

V: TRBV6-5
J: TRBJ2-3
D: TRBD2
size: .
DNA: TGTGCCAGCAGTTACGGGACTAGCGGAAACACAGATACGCAGTATTTT
CDR3: CASSYGTSGNTDTQYF

V: TRBV11-1
J: TRBJ2-7
D: .
size: .
DNA: TGTGCCAGCAGCTACACAGGGCGTGTCGACGAGCAGTACTTC
CDR3: CASSYTGRVDEQYF

V: TRBV27
J: TRBJ2-7
D: .
size: once
DNA: TGTGCCAGCAGTTTGCGCCAGGCCTACGAGCAGTACTTC
CDR3: CASSLRQAYEQYF

V: TRBV30
J: TRBJ2-7
D: TRBD2
size: .
DNA: TGTGCCTGGGGCGTACAGACTCTAGGACTAGCGGGAGGATTACACTTCTACGAGCAGTACTTC
CDR3: CAWGVQTLGLAGGLHFYEQYF

V: TRBV7-9
J: TRBJ2-7
D: .
size: .
DNA: TGTGCCAGCAGCTTGAAAGGAGGACGGGGGCAGTACTTC
CDR3: CASSLKGGRGQYF

V: TRBV25-1
J: TRBJ2-1
D: .
size: .
DNA: TGTGCCAGCAGTCCCGACTACAATGAGCAGTTCTTC
CDR3: CASSPDYNEQFF

V: TRBV7-8
J: TRBJ1-5
D: .
size: .
DNA: TGTGCCAGCAAAAACAGCTTGGGATCGAATCAGCCCCAGCATTTT
CDR3: CASKNSLGSNQPQHF

V: TRBV4-3
J: TRBJ2-1
D: TRBD1
size: .
DNA: TGCGCCAGCAGCCAAGAGTATCCAGACAGGGTAGGGGTCAATGAGCAGTTCTTC
CDR3: CASSQEYPDRVGVNEQFF

V: TRBV7-3
J: TRBJ2-1
D: .
size: few
DNA: TGTGCCAGCAGCCCCGCCCCCGGACTCAGTGAGCAGTTCTTC
CDR3: CASSPAPGLSEQFF

V: TRBV4-2
J: TRBJ2-5
D: TRBD1
size: .
DNA: TGTGCCAGCAGTTCTAGGGGGCCAGAGACCCAGTACTTC
CDR3: CASSSRGPETQYF

V: TRBV7-9
J: TRBJ2-1
D: .
size: few
DNA: TGTGCCAGCAGGGGCGAGGCTGGGAATGAGCAGTTCTTC
CDR3: CASRGEAGNEQFF

V: TRBV4-1
J: TRBJ2-5
D: .
size: .
DNA: TGCGCCAGCAGCCGCATCCTCGGAGGCCAAGAGACCCAGTACTTC
CDR3: CASSRILGGQETQYF

V: TRBV4-1
J: TRBJ2-1
D: .
size: .
DNA: TGCGCCAGCAGCCAAGATGCGGGGACTGCATACAATGAGCAGTTCTTC
CDR3: CASSQDAGTAYNEQFF

V: TRBV11-2
J: TRBJ2-1
D: .
size: .
DNA: TGTGCCAGCAGCTTAGGAAGCGGGCTCAGCTCCTACAATGAGCAGTTCTTC
CDR3: CASSLGSGLSSYNEQFF

V: TRBV6-6
J: TRBJ2-7
D: TRBD1
size: .
DNA: TGTGCCAGCAGTTCAGGGGGTGCCGAGCAGTACTTC
CDR3: CASSSGGAEQYF

V: TRBV6-6
J: TRBJ2-2
D: TRBD1
size: .
DNA: TGTGCCAGCAGTTACTCAAGGGGACAGGGGGCCGGGGAGCTGTTTTTT
CDR3: CASSYSRGQGAGELFF

V: TRBV7-9
J: TRBJ2-7
D: TRBD2
size: .
DNA: TGTGCCAGCAGCCTTCGTAGCGGGAGACTCTACGAGCAGTACTTC
CDR3: CASSLRSGRLYEQYF

V: TRBV7-9
J: TRBJ1-2
D: .
size: .
DNA: TGTGCCAGCAGCCCGCAGGGTAGCGGGGGGCGCGACTATGGCTACACCTTC
CDR3: CASSPQGSGGRDYGYTF

V: TRBV7-6
J: TRBJ1-2
D: .
size: few
DNA: TGTGCCAGCAGCTCAGGGGAGGCCGGTGGCTACACCTTC
CDR3: CASSSGEAGGYTF

V: TRBV19
J: TRBJ1-3
D: .
size: .
DNA: TGTGCCAGTAGTAACGACAGGATCTCTGGAAACACCATATATTTT
CDR3: CASSNDRISGNTIYF

V: TRBV7-6
J: TRBJ1-1
D: TRBD1
size: .
DNA: TGTGCCAGCTCAGACAGGGGGCAAACTGAAGCTTTCTTT
CDR3: CASSDRGQTEAFF

V: TRBV19
J: TRBJ2-2
D: .
size: once
DNA: TGTGCCAGTAGCCCCCCAGGGGGGCACACCGGGGAGCTGTTTTTT
CDR3: CASSPPGGHTGELFF

V: TRBV15
J: TRBJ1-4
D: .
size: .
DNA: TGTGCCACCAGCAGCCGGTGGGGCTGGGCAACTAATGAAAAACTGTTTTTT
CDR3: CATSSRWGWATNEKLFF